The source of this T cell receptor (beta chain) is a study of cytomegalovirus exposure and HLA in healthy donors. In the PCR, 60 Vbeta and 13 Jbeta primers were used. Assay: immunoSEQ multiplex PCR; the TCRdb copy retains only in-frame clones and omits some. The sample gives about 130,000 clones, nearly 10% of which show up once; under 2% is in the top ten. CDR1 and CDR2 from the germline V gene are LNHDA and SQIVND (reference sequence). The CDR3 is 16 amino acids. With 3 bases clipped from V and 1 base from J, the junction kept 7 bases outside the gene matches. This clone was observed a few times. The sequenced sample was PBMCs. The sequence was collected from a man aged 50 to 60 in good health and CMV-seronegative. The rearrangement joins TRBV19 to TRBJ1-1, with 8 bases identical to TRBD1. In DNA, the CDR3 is TGTGCCAGTAGTATCCTTCAGGGGGCAAAGAACACTGAAGCTTTCTTT. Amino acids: CASSILQGAKNTEAFF.